The entry that follows covers one T cell receptor beta chain sequence. Its antigen is unidentified. CDR1 is GTSNPN, CDR2 SVGIG, per germline (reference sequence). This CDR3 has 14 residues. J lost 6 bases, V lost 0 bases, and 4 bases had no gene match. The entry originates in a study of Ad26.COV2.S vaccination and SARS-CoV-2 variants. Notes on the study in general: Breadth, reportedly substantial, characterized the spike-specific CD8+ and CD4+ T cell responses after vaccination. Non-spike TCR breadth did not differ much between vaccine and placebo recipients.

The repertoire was sequenced with immunoSEQ multiplex PCR; TCRdb's copy has only in-frame clones and lacks some. Here the sample spans more than 85,000 clones, around three quarters being singletons. This sequence originates from a human donor who had recovered from COVID-19. This chain joins TRBV30 and TRBJ2-2; 7 bases are a match to TRBD2. Sequences were derived from peripheral blood, sampled after recovery from COVID-19. The CDR3 DNA sequence: TGTGCCTGGAGTGTGGGGGGGGAGGCCGGGGAGCTGTTTTTT. This codes for CAWSVGGEAGELFF.